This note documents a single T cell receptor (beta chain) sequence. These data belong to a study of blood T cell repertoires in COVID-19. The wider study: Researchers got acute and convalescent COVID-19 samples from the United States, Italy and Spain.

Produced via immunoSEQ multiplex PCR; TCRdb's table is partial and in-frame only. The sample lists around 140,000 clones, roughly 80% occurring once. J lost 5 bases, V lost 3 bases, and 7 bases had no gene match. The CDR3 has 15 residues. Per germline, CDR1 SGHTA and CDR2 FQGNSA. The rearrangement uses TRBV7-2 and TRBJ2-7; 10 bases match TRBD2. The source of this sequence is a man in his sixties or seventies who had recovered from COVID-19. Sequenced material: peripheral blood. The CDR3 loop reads CASSFRAGGPNEQYF. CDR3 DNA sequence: TGTGCCAGCAGCTTCAGAGCGGGAGGGCCGAACGAGCAGTACTTC. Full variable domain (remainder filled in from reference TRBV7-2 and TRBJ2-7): GAGVSQSPSNKVTEKGKDVELRCDPISGHTALYWYRQSLGQGLEFLIYFQGNSAPDKSGLPSDRFSAERTGGSVSTLTIQRTQQEDSAVYLCASSFRAGGPNEQYFGPGTRLTVT.